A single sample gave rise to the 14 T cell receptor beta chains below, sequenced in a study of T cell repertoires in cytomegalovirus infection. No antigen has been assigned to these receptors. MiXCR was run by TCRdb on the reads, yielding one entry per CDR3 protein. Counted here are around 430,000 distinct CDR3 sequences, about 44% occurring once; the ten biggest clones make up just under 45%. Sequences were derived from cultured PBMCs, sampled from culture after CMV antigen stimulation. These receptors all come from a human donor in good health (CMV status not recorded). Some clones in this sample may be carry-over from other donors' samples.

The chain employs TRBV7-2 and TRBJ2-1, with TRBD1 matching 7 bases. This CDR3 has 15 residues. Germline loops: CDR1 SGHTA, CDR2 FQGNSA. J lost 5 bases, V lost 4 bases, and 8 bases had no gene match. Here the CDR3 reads CASSSPSGQNNEQFF. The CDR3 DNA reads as TGTGCCAGCAGCTCCCCGTCGGGACAGAACAATGAGCAGTTCTTC.

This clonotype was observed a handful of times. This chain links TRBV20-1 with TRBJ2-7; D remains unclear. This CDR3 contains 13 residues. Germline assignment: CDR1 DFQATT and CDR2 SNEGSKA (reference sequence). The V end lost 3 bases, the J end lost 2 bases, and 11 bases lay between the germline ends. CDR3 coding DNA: TGCAGTGCTAGCCTCAGATCCCCCTACGAGCAGTACTTC. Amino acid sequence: CSASLRSPYEQYF.

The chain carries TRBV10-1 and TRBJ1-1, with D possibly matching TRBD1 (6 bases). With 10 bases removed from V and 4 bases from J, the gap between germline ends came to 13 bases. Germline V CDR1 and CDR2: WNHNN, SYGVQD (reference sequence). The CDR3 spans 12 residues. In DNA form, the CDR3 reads TGCGCCACGGGGGCGCTGGGCACTGAAGCTTTCTTT. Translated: CATGALGTEAFF.

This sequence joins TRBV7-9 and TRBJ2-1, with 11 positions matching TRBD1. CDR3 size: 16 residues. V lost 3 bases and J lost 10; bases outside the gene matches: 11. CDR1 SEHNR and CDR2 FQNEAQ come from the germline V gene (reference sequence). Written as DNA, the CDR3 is TGTGCCAGCAGCTTCCTAGGACAGGGGGCAGGGGGGGAGCAGTTCTTC. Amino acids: CASSFLGQGAGGEQFF.

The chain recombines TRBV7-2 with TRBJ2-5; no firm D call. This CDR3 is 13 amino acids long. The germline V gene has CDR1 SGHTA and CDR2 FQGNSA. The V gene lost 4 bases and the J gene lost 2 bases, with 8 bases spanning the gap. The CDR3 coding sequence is TGTGCCAGCAGCTCTCAGGCGCAAGAGACCCAGTACTTC. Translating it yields CASSSQAQETQYF.

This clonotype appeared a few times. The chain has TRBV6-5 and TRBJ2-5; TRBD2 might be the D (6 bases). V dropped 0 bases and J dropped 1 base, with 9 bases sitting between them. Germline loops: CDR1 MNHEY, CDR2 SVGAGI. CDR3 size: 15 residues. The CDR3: CASSYSTSPQETQYF. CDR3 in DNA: TGTGCCAGCAGTTACTCGACTAGTCCCCAAGAGACCCAGTACTTC.

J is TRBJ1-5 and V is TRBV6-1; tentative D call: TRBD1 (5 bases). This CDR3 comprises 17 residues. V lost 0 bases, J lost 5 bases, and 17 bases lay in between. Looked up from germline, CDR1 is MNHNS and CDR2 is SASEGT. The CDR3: CASSEALTALGDQPQHF. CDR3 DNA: TGTGCCAGCAGTGAAGCGCTCACGGCGCTAGGGGATCAGCCCCAGCATTTT.

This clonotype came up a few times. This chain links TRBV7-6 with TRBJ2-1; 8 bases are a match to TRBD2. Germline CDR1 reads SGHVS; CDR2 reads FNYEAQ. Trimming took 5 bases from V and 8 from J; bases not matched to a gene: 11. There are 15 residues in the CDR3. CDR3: CASSPLGLAADEQFF. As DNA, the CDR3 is TGTGCCAGCAGCCCGCTTGGACTAGCCGCTGATGAGCAGTTCTTC.

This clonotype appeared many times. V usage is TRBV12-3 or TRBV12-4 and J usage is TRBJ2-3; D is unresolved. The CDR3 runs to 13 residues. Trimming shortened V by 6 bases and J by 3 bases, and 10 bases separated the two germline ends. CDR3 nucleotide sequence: TGTGCCAGCAGCCCTACAGAGACAGATACGCAGTATTTT. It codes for CASSPTETDTQYF.

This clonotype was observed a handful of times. Written as DNA, the CDR3 is TGTGCCAGCAGCCTCCCCTTCGGGACTGAAGCTTTCTTT. It specifies CASSLPFGTEAFF. This chain links TRBV7-2 with TRBJ1-1; D is undetermined. Trimming left V 5 bases short and J 5 bases short, with 12 bases between. Germline lookup yields CDR1 SGHTA and CDR2 FQGNSA. The CDR3 loop spans 13 amino acids.

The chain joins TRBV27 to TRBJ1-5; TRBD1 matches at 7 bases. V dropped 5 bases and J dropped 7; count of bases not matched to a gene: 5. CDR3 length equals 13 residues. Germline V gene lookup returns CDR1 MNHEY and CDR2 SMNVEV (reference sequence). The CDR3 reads CASSAFRGQPQHF. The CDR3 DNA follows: TGTGCCAGCAGTGCCTTCAGGGGGCAGCCCCAGCATTTT.

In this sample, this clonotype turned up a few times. The CDR3 DNA reads TGTGCCAGCAGTTTATCGGGCAATCGGTATTCACCCCTCCACTTT. As protein: CASSLSGNRYSPLHF. The chain has TRBV27 and TRBJ1-6; unclear D gene. This CDR3 contains 15 residues. Per germline, CDR1 MNHEY and CDR2 SMNVEV (reference sequence). Trimming cost V 0 bases and J 8 bases, with 11 bases left between them.

As DNA, the CDR3 is TGTGCCAGCAGTCAGCCGGACAGGGGTTTTCTGGAAGCTTTCTTT. The encoded protein is CASSQPDRGFLEAFF. This chain uses TRBV12-3 or TRBV12-4 with TRBJ1-1; 9 positions match TRBD1. CDR3 length equals 15 residues. Trimming cost V 5 bases and J 8 bases; bases outside gene matches: 12.

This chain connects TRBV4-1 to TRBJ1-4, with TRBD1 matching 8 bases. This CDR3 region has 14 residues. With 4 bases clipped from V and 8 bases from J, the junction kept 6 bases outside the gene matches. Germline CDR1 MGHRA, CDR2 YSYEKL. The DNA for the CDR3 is TGCGCCAGCAGCCCCGGACAGGGTACGGAAAAACTGTTTTTT. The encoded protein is CASSPGQGTEKLFF.